This T cell receptor beta chain emerged from a study of esophageal squamous cell carcinoma under preoperative chemotherapy. Using its own MiXCR run on the PCR reads, TCRdb lists one record per CDR3 protein. The data contain 34,000 or so distinct CDR3 sequences, less than 65% of them singletons. As for time point: after preoperative PTX-NDP chemotherapy. This clonotype was detected ten times or more. Germline V gene data show CDR1 as SGHDT and CDR2 as YYEEEE. The CDR3 totals 14 residues. Trimming shortened V by 1 base and J by 7 bases, and 15 bases separated the two germline ends. Sampling was performed from a patient given preoperative chemotherapy. This chain links TRBV5-6 with TRBJ2-7; either TRBD1 or TRBD2 may supply D (6 bases each). The TCR comes from a human donor with esophageal squamous cell carcinoma. The donor label of this sample is uncertain. The CDR3 DNA is TGTGCCAGCAGCTTGTTGGTGGGGGGCGGTGAGCAGTACTTC. Translating gives CASSLLVGGGEQYF.